The 24 T cell receptor beta chains presented below share a single source sample, sequenced in a study of blood T cell repertoires in COVID-19. Assay used: immunoSEQ multiplex PCR; TCRdb lists only in-frame clones, some missing. The sample records a few hundred thousand clones, around nine tenths being singletons. Source material: PBMCs or T cells enriched from blood (not recorded which). These receptors all stem from a woman aged 18-35 years who had been exposed to COVID-19.

The rearrangement links TRBV30 to TRBJ1-5, with D uncertain. CDR1 and CDR2 from the germline V gene are GTSNPN and SVGIG (reference sequence). The V end was cut by 0 bases, the J end by 3 bases, with 9 bases between. The CDR3 is made up of 14 amino acids. The CDR3 DNA is TGTGCCTGGAGTGTAATTGAGAACAATCAGCCCCAGCATTTT. It translates to CAWSVIENNQPQHF. Supplemented by reference TRBV30 and TRBJ1-5, the full variable domain reads SQTIHQWPATLVQPVGSPLSLECTVEGTSNPNLYWYRQAAGRGLQLLFYSVGIGQISSEVPQNLSASRPQDRQFILSSKKLLLSDSGFYLCAWSVIENNQPQHFGDGTRLSIL.

This clone was seen once. V usage is TRBV11-2 and J usage is TRBJ2-2; D unclear. Looked up from germline, CDR1 is SGHAT and CDR2 is FQNNGV. Between the trimmed V and J ends, which lost 1 base and 2 bases, there was a span of 8 bases. This CDR3 spans 15 amino acids. DNA of the CDR3: TGTGCCAGCAGCTTAGTGAACATAAACACCGGGGAGCTGTTTTTT. Protein sequence: CASSLVNINTGELFF. Variable domain in full (rest from reference TRBV11-2 and TRBJ2-2): EAGVAQSPRYKIIEKRQSVAFWCNPISGHATLYWYQQILGQGPKLLIQFQNNGVVDDSQLPKDRFSAERLKGVDSTLKIQPAKLEDSAVYLCASSLVNINTGELFFGEGSRLTVL.

This clone came up a few times. The chain carries TRBV2 and TRBJ1-1; D unresolved. There are 11 residues in the CDR3. Trimming shortened V by 11 bases and J by 1 base, and 8 bases separated the two germline ends. CDR1 is SNHLY, CDR2 FYNNEI, per germline. CDR3 sequence reads: CAERRNTEAFF. CDR3 sequence (DNA): TGTGCCGAGAGAAGGAACACTGAAGCTTTCTTT.

This chain connects TRBV6-4 to TRBJ1-1; 7 bases fit TRBD1. Germline V CDR1 and CDR2: MRHNA, SNTAGT. The V segment lost 3 bases and the J segment 1 base; nucleotides outside the gene matches: 2. This CDR3 has 14 amino acids. This CDR3 is CASSEGGQNTEAFF. DNA for the CDR3: TGTGCCAGCAGTGAAGGGGGCCAGAACACTGAAGCTTTCTTT.

The V gene is TRBV6-5, the J gene TRBJ1-5, with D possibly matching TRBD1 (6 bases). V dropped 4 bases and J dropped 6 bases, with 13 bases sitting between them. In germline, CDR1 is MNHEY, CDR2 SVGAGI. The CDR3 covers 14 residues. In DNA, the CDR3 is TGTGCCAGCAGTTCCGACAGGTTTGTTCAGCCCCAGCATTTT. Translation gives CASSSDRFVQPQHF.

The chain couples TRBV7-6 to TRBJ2-2; 8 bases match TRBD1. The CDR3 has 15 amino acids. V was clipped by 4 bases and J by 4 bases; unmatched bases: 5. CDR1 SGHVS and CDR2 FNYEAQ come from the germline V gene. The CDR3: CASSSDRAATGELFF. DNA for the CDR3: TGTGCCAGCAGCTCGGACAGGGCGGCCACCGGGGAGCTGTTTTTT.

The rearrangement links TRBV7-9 to TRBJ2-7; 10 bases are a match to TRBD1. This CDR3 has 16 amino acids. Germline trimming cut 5 bases from V and 4 bases from J; bases unmatched to any gene: 11. Germline values: CDR1 SEHNR, CDR2 FQNEAQ (reference sequence). CDR3 coding DNA: TGTGCCAGCAGCCCTCGCAGTGACAGGGGGCGGTACGAGCAGTACTTC. It specifies CASSPRSDRGRYEQYF. Based on the CDR3 plus reference TRBV7-9 and TRBJ2-7, the full variable domain is DTGVSQNPRHKITKRGQNVTFRCDPISEHNRLYWYRQTLGQGPEFLTYFQNEAQLEKSRLLSDRFSAERPKGSFSTLEIQRTEQGDSAMYLCASSPRSDRGRYEQYFGPGTRLTVT.

This clone was recorded a few times. The chain combines TRBV7-2 with TRBJ1-2; TRBD1 is a possible D gene (5 bases). The CDR3 spans 17 residues. CDR1 and CDR2 (germline): SGHTA, FQGNSA. Trimming cost V 2 bases and J 3 bases, with 19 bases left between them. For the CDR3, the DNA is TGTGCCAGCAGCTTACGCCCGGAGGGGACTGGGGACTATGGCTACACCTTC. Encoded protein: CASSLRPEGTGDYGYTF.

This clone was recorded at least ten times. The V call is TRBV21-1, the J call TRBJ1-5; TRBD1 reflects the table's D call only, with no check against the DNA. TRBV21-1 is assigned pseudogene status. The CDR3 loop spans 18 amino acids. CDR3 in amino acids: CASTQRWQGTFSNQPQHF. CDR3 nucleotide sequence: TGTGCCAGCACCCAAAGGTGGCAGGGGACCTTTAGCAATCAGCCCCAGCATTTT.

The chain combines TRBV7-3 with TRBJ2-2; D unclear. The ends were cut back, 5 bases at V and 6 bases at J, with 10 bases in the middle. Germline V gene lookup returns CDR1 SGHTA and CDR2 FQGTGA. The CDR3 totals 13 residues. The CDR3: CASSLGSAGELFF. As DNA, the CDR3 is TGTGCCAGCAGCCTCGGGTCCGCCGGGGAGCTGTTTTTT.

V gene TRBV7-9 combines with J gene TRBJ1-4; 11 nucleotides match TRBD1. This CDR3 is built from 15 residues. Germline V gene lookup returns CDR1 SEHNR and CDR2 FQNEAQ (reference sequence). J lost 6 bases, V lost 8 bases, and 8 bases had no gene match. DNA for the CDR3: TGTGCCAGCGGACAGGGGGCGAGTATGTATGAAAAACTGTTTTTT. Protein: CASGQGASMYEKLFF. Together with reference TRBV7-9 and TRBJ1-4, the CDR3 gives the full variable domain: DTGVSQNPRHKITKRGQNVTFRCDPISEHNRLYWYRQTLGQGPEFLTYFQNEAQLEKSRLLSDRFSAERPKGSFSTLEIQRTEQGDSAMYLCASGQGASMYEKLFFGSGTQLSVL.

J is TRBJ1-1 and V is TRBV5-1; 8 nucleotides match TRBD1. Unmatched junction bases numbered 2, after V lost 3 bases and J lost 1 base. The V gene's germline CDR1 is SGHRS and CDR2 YFSETQ. This CDR3 region has 14 residues. The CDR3 reads CASSSQGGNTEAFF. For the CDR3, the DNA is TGCGCCAGCAGCTCACAGGGGGGGAACACTGAAGCTTTCTTT.

V and J are TRBV24-1 and TRBJ2-1, with TRBD2 matching over 12 bases. J gave up 4 bases and V 5 bases, and 11 bases lay outside the gene matches. Germline CDR1 reads KGHDR; CDR2 reads SFDVKD. The length of the CDR3 is 18 residues. CDR3 region: CATSAFGSTSGRYNEQFF. The CDR3 nucleotides read TGTGCCACCAGTGCTTTCGGGTCCACTAGCGGGAGGTACAATGAGCAGTTCTTC.

The chain is built from TRBV18 and TRBJ1-2; TRBD1 matches at 9 bases. Germline V gene data show CDR1 as KGHSH and CDR2 as LQKENI. The CDR3 has 15 amino acids. With V trimmed by 3 bases and J by 5 bases, 7 bases remained unmatched. The CDR3 region has the DNA TGTGCCAGCTCACCGGCGTTACAGGGGGCTTATGGCTACACCTTC. Translated: CASSPALQGAYGYTF.

This clone was seen more than once but under ten times. The chain combines TRBV3-1 (or the pseudogene TRBV3-2) with TRBJ1-5, with 12 bases aligning to TRBD1. CDR1 is LGHDT and CDR2 is YNNKEL in the germline V gene (reference sequence). The CDR3 totals 15 residues. V shed 1 base and J 7 bases; nucleotides not matched to a gene: 2. The DNA for the CDR3 is TGTGCCAGCAGCCAAGGGGACAGGGGGCACCAGCCCCAGCATTTT. Amino acids: CASSQGDRGHQPQHF.

This clone appeared a few times. The chain employs TRBV19 and TRBJ1-5; D is perhaps TRBD1 (6 bases). The germline V gene has CDR1 LNHDA and CDR2 SQIVND (reference sequence). CDR3 length: 15 residues. Trimming stripped 4 bases from V and 5 bases from J, with 15 bases between. The CDR3 sequence is CASSTTGKRDQPQHF. The CDR3 DNA reads as TGTGCCAGTAGTACAACAGGGAAAAGGGATCAGCCCCAGCATTTT.

The CDR3 DNA reads as TGTGCCAGCAGCTTCGCCGGGACAGGGGGCAATGAGCAGTTCTTC. This translates into CASSFAGTGGNEQFF. The chain has TRBV7-6 and TRBJ2-1, with TRBD1 identical over 11 bases. Germline CDR1 SGHVS, CDR2 FNYEAQ. CDR3 length: 15 residues. Losses at the gene ends were 3 bases for V and 6 bases for J; bases not matched to a gene: 4.

V and J are TRBV15 and TRBJ2-3; perhaps TRBD2 as D (6 bases). This CDR3 has 17 residues. Germline CDR1 LNHNV, CDR2 YYDKDF (reference sequence). V lost 3 bases and J 3 bases, leaving 19 bases between the germline ends. The CDR3 bases are TGTGCCACCAGCAGTCCGCCGGGGGAGAGATGGACAGATACGCAGTATTTT. Encoded protein: CATSSPPGERWTDTQYF.

V is TRBV18 and J is TRBJ2-5; 7 positions match TRBD1. V was clipped by 3 bases and J by 2 bases; unmatched bases: 3. Germline lookup yields CDR1 KGHSH and CDR2 LQKENI. The CDR3 spans 14 residues. CDR3: CASSPSGQQETQYF. In nucleotides, the CDR3 is TGTGCCAGCTCACCCTCGGGACAGCAAGAGACCCAGTACTTC. Full variable domain (missing parts from reference TRBV18 and TRBJ2-5): NAGVMQNPRHLVRRRGQEARLRCSPMKGHSHVYWYRQLPEEGLKFMVYLQKENIIDESGMPKERFSAEFPKEGPSILRIQQVVRGDSAAYFCASSPSGQQETQYFGPGTRLLVL.

The chain joins TRBV7-9 to TRBJ2-5, with 10 bases fitting TRBD2. There are 19 residues in the CDR3. J gave up 2 bases and V 2 bases, and 14 bases lay outside the gene matches. Germline CDR1 SEHNR, CDR2 FQNEAQ (reference sequence). CDR3 nucleotide sequence: TGTGCCAGCAGCTTAAGTGCGCCTAGCGGGGGCTTACCGCAAGAGACCCAGTACTTC. Its translation: CASSLSAPSGGLPQETQYF.

The rearrangement uses TRBV5-1 and TRBJ2-7; D might be TRBD1 (5 bases). The length of the CDR3 is 13 residues. V dropped 4 bases and J dropped 4 bases, with 12 bases sitting between them. Per germline, CDR1 SGHRS and CDR2 YFSETQ. Written as DNA, the CDR3 is TGCGCCAGCAGCAGAAGCAAGGGGTACGAGCAGTACTTC. The encoded protein is CASSRSKGYEQYF.

The chain employs TRBV5-1 and TRBJ2-3, with 10 nucleotides matching TRBD1. Germline-derived CDR1 and CDR2 are SGHRS and YFSETQ. V shed 3 bases and J 2 bases; nucleotides not matched to a gene: 9. The CDR3 consists of 17 residues. The CDR3 sequence: CASSYYPGQGLTDTQYF. The DNA of the CDR3 is TGCGCCAGCAGCTACTATCCGGGACAGGGGCTCACAGATACGCAGTATTTT.

V gene TRBV4-2 combines with J gene TRBJ2-3; TRBD1 is a possible D gene (6 bases). CDR1 and CDR2 (germline): LGHNA, YNFKEQ. The CDR3 is 14 amino acids. With 0 bases removed from V and 3 bases from J, the gap between germline ends came to 7 bases. The CDR3: CASSQDQGTDTQYF. The CDR3 DNA is TGTGCCAGCAGCCAAGACCAGGGGACAGATACGCAGTATTTT.

The J gene is TRBJ2-1, the V gene TRBV5-1; D is possibly TRBD2 (7 bases). The V gene's germline CDR1 is SGHRS and CDR2 YFSETQ. The V gene lost 3 bases and the J gene lost 5 bases, with 27 bases spanning the gap. CDR3 size: 19 residues. The CDR3 DNA reads as TGCGCCAGCAGCTCACCCCGAGGGGGGGTATCAGACTTAGACAATGAGCAGTTCTTC. Encoded protein: CASSSPRGGVSDLDNEQFF.